One sample yielded the 15 T cell receptor beta chains listed below, sequenced in a study of beta chain features in type 1 diabetes (dated by TCRdb to 2017 to 2018). Study-wide conclusions, independent of this receptor: Type 1 diabetes patients showed a moderate but significant shortening of TCRB CDR3 length in all four CD4+ subsets.

Their target antigens are unknown. The library was obtained by the immunoSEQ multiplex PCR assay. The entire amount of isolated RNA was reverse transcribed using the High Capacity cDNA Reverse Transcription Kit, so the sequenced TCRB transcripts were expressed ones. Here the immuneACCESS table is served through TCRdb, limited to in-frame sequences with V and J called. Missing clones are a known gap in these copies; in checked studies unresolved V genes cover under half, and the rest lacks a known reason. For this sample there are some 700,000 clones; roughly an eighth appear just once. The ten largest clones take up approximately 0.021% of the sample. Specimen: naive CD4+ T cells from blood. Interpreted using the paper, the cell subset or site label stands for: true naive CD4+ T cells. All receptors derive from a man aged 18 to 29 with type 1 diabetes.

This chain connects TRBV2 to TRBJ2-3, with D maybe TRBD2 (6 bases). Trimming stripped 7 bases from V and 5 bases from J, with 13 bases between. CDR3 length: 13 amino acids. Germline V lookup: CDR1 SNHLY, CDR2 FYNNEI. CDR3 sequence: CASNGGTGDTQYF. As DNA, the CDR3 is TGTGCCAGCAATGGCGGGACGGGAGATACGCAGTATTTT.

CDR3 residues: CASTLWGSGGWHEQFF. The DNA of the CDR3 is TGTGCCAGCACCCTATGGGGTAGCGGTGGGTGGCATGAGCAGTTCTTC. V is TRBV5-6 and J is TRBJ2-1; TRBD2 might be the D (6 bases). Looked up from germline, CDR1 is SGHDT and CDR2 is YYEEEE. The CDR3 is made up of 16 amino acids. V lost 6 bases and J lost 8, with 24 bases in between.

There are a few counts of this clone. This rearrangement joins TRBV7-9 to TRBJ2-1; the D gene could be TRBD1 or TRBD2 (5 bases each). Per germline, CDR1 SEHNR and CDR2 FQNEAQ (reference sequence). The CDR3 has 15 residues. Trimming stripped 2 bases from V and 5 bases from J, with 13 bases between. DNA of the CDR3: TGTGCCAGCAGCTTACGCAGGGAGAACGACAATGAGCAGTTCTTC. Translating gives CASSLRRENDNEQFF.

This clone was observed a few times. The gene calls are TRBV7-7 and TRBJ1-1; D perhaps matches TRBD1 (6 bases). CDR3 size: 14 residues. Per germline, CDR1 SSHAT and CDR2 FNYEAQ (reference sequence). The V and J ends lost 5 bases and 0 bases respectively, with 10 bases between them. CDR3 in DNA: TGTGCCAGCAGCCCACAGGGAGTGAACACTGAAGCTTTCTTT. Translation: CASSPQGVNTEAFF. Combining the CDR3 with reference TRBV7-7 and TRBJ1-1 gives the whole variable domain GAGVSQSPRYKVTKRGQDVTLRCDPISSHATLYWYQQALGQGPEFLTYFNYEAQPDKSGLPSDRFSAERPEGSISTLTIQRTEQRDSAMYRCASSPQGVNTEAFFGQGTRLTVV.

This clone was picked up a small number of times. The CDR3: CASSVGPGEPQHF. The DNA of the CDR3 is TGTGCCAGCAGCGTAGGTCCTGGTGAGCCCCAGCATTTT. This sequence joins TRBV9 and TRBJ1-5; D is unresolved. The CDR3 length is 13 residues. V was clipped by 0 bases and J by 8 bases, with 9 bases between them. Looked up from germline, CDR1 is SGDLS and CDR2 is YYNGEE.

This clone was observed a handful of times. This sequence joins TRBV11-2 and TRBJ1-2, with a possible D match to TRBD1 (6 bases). The V end was cut by 5 bases, the J end by 7 bases, with 14 bases between. Germline lookup yields CDR1 SGHAT and CDR2 FQNNGV. The CDR3 has 13 amino acids. The CDR3 is CASSLMGGRGYTF. For the CDR3, the DNA is TGTGCCAGCAGCCTGATGGGGGGCCGTGGCTACACCTTC.

The chain combines TRBV4-1 with TRBJ1-5; 9 nucleotides line up with TRBD1. In germline, CDR1 is MGHRA, CDR2 YSYEKL. The length of the CDR3 is 18 residues. Losses at the gene ends were 3 bases for V and 6 bases for J; bases not matched to a gene: 15. This chain's CDR3 is CASSHPPPGTGPVQPQHF. DNA for the CDR3: TGCGCCAGCAGCCATCCCCCTCCCGGGACAGGGCCGGTTCAGCCCCAGCATTTT.

This clone turned up a few times. The chain uses TRBV7-2 and TRBJ1-1, with 9 positions matching TRBD1. V was pared by 5 bases and J by 3 bases, with 10 bases of the junction left unmatched. CDR3 length equals 16 residues. The germline V gene has CDR1 SGHTA and CDR2 FQGNSA. The CDR3 bases are TGTGCCAGCAGCCGCACCGGGACAGGGATCTACACTGAAGCTTTCTTT. As protein: CASSRTGTGIYTEAFF.

The sample holds a few counts of this clone. The chain joins TRBV2 to TRBJ2-7; weak D call: TRBD2 (6 bases). CDR3 length: 14 amino acids. V lost 4 bases and J 2 bases, leaving 12 bases between the germline ends. Germline assignment: CDR1 SNHLY and CDR2 FYNNEI. The CDR3 loop is CASSGGGDPYEQYF. CDR3 DNA: TGTGCCAGCAGTGGCGGCGGGGACCCCTACGAGCAGTACTTC.

The chain recombines TRBV5-4 with TRBJ1-6, with a possible D match to TRBD1 (5 bases). The CDR3 extends over 12 amino acids. The V end was cut by 4 bases, the J end by 14 bases, with 13 bases between. Germline CDR1 SGHNT, CDR2 YYREEE (reference sequence). CDR3 loop: CASSGGLKSLHF. In DNA form, the CDR3 reads TGTGCCAGCAGCGGGGGACTTAAATCCCTCCACTTT.

The rearrangement joins TRBV5-1 to TRBJ2-3; no clear D gene. Between the trimmed V and J ends, which lost 4 bases and 1 base, there was a span of 4 bases. The CDR3 covers 12 residues. Germline values: CDR1 SGHRS, CDR2 YFSETQ. The CDR3 bases are TGCGCCAGCAGCATACGCACAGATACGCAGTATTTT. Translation gives CASSIRTDTQYF.

V gene TRBV11-2 combines with J gene TRBJ2-3, with D perhaps TRBD1 (5 bases). Trimming removed 3 bases at V and 2 bases at J, with 6 bases between. CDR1 is SGHAT and CDR2 is FQNNGV in the germline V gene. CDR3 length: 13 amino acids. As DNA, the CDR3 is TGTGCCAGCAGCTTGGGGCCCACAGATACGCAGTATTTT. Translation: CASSLGPTDTQYF.

The V gene is TRBV30, the J gene TRBJ1-5, with TRBD1 as a possible D gene (5 bases). This CDR3 has 14 amino acids. The ends were cut back, 2 bases at V and 4 bases at J, with 12 bases in the middle. CDR1 is GTSNPN, CDR2 SVGIG, per germline (reference sequence). In nucleotides, the CDR3 is TGTGCCTGGAGTTATGGGGGGGGGAATCAGCCCCAGCATTTT. Protein: CAWSYGGGNQPQHF.

J is TRBJ1-6 and V is TRBV5-1; D possibly corresponds to TRBD1 (5 bases). With 4 bases removed from V and 5 bases from J, the gap between germline ends came to 16 bases. The CDR3 is made up of 16 amino acids. Germline V lookup: CDR1 SGHRS, CDR2 YFSETQ. The CDR3 region has the DNA TGCGCCAGCAGCCCGATAGGAGGGGCGGATAATTCACCCCTCCACTTT. Encoded protein: CASSPIGGADNSPLHF.

The V and J genes are TRBV2 and TRBJ2-3, with D perhaps TRBD2 (5 bases). Germline lookup yields CDR1 SNHLY and CDR2 FYNNEI. The V gene lost 8 bases and the J gene lost 2 bases, with 14 bases spanning the gap. The CDR3 runs to 14 residues. DNA of the CDR3: TGTGCCAGCTGTAGCGCTAGGAACACAGATACGCAGTATTTT. This sequence encodes CASCSARNTDTQYF. Variable domain in full (rest from reference TRBV2 and TRBJ2-3): EPEVTQTPSHQVTQMGQEVILRCVPISNHLYFYWYRQILGQKVEFLVSFYNNEISEKSEIFDDQFSVERPDGSNFTLKIRSTKLEDSAMYFCASCSARNTDTQYFGPGTRLTVL.